This T cell receptor beta chain was obtained from a study of blood T cell repertoires in COVID-19. Across the study: T cells, B-cell-depleted T cells, or PBMCs supplied cDNA or gDNA.

In the original processing: Amplification of reference gene primers provided the estimated nucleated cell counts. Repertoires were generated with immunoSEQ multiplex PCR, while TCRdb's copy carries only in-frame clones and drops some. The V and J calls and the clone size are those of that table, but D and trimming were determined from the DNA. Among a few hundred thousand clones, approximately 85% were seen once, and the ten largest hold approximately 5%. CDR1 is LNHDA, CDR2 SQIVND, per germline (reference sequence). The CDR3 contains 15 residues. With V trimmed by 4 bases and J by 4 bases, 7 bases remained unmatched.

Sequences were obtained from peripheral blood. This clonotype was obtained from a man aged 50 to 59 with active or convalescent COVID-19. The chain couples TRBV19 to TRBJ2-5; 9 bases match TRBD2. CDR3 loop: CASSSGGAVRETQYF. The CDR3 DNA reads as TGTGCCAGTAGTAGCGGGGGGGCGGTACGAGAGACCCAGTACTTC.